This TCR beta chain was documented in a study of T cell responses to AZD1222 COVID-19 vaccine. The study, taken as a whole, reports: Spike-wide coverage was observed for vaccine-associated CD4 TCRs, with dominant responses at 160-218 and 743-854.

The assay was immunoSEQ multiplex PCR, and TCRdb's table has in-frame clones only and misses some. The data show some 150,000 clones, roughly 88% seen once. Trimming stripped 2 bases from V and 2 bases from J, with 3 bases between. This CDR3 contains 12 residues. CDR1 is WSHSY and CDR2 is SAAADI in the germline V gene. On this clone itself: As yet, its antigen is unknown.

The sequenced sample was peripheral blood, obtained on day 0 of MenACWY control vaccination. The sequence came from an adult in good health. V and J are TRBV10-2 and TRBJ1-1; D gene uncertain. The CDR3, as DNA: TGCGCCAGCAGTGAGCCCAACACTGAAGCTTTCTTT. The encoded protein is CASSEPNTEAFF.